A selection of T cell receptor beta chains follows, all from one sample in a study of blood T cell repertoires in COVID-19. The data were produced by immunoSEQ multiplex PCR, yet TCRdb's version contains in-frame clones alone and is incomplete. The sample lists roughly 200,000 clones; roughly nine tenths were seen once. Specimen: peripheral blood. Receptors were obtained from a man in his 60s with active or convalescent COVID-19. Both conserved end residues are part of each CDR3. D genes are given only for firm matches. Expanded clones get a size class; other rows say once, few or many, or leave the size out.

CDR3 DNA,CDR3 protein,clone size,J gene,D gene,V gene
TGTGCCAGCAGCCATAGTAGCGGGGGCACAGATACGCAGTATTTT,CASSHSSGGTDTQYF,-,TRBJ2-3,TRBD2,TRBV7-3
TGCGCCAGCAGCTCGACTAAAGACACTGAAGCTTTCTTT,CASSSTKDTEAFF,once,TRBJ1-1,-,TRBV5-1
TGCGCCAGCAGCTTTCGAGCGGGGGACACCGGGGAGCTGTTTTTT,CASSFRAGDTGELFF,-,TRBJ2-2,TRBD2,TRBV5-1
TGCGCCAGCAGCCAGCAGGGGAGCAGCCAAGAGCAGTACTTC,CASSQQGSSQEQYF,once,TRBJ2-7,-,TRBV5-1
TGTGCCAGTAGTACAACAGGGCCCCAGCCCCAGCATTTT,CASSTTGPQPQHF,-,TRBJ1-5,-,TRBV19
TGCGCCAGCAGCCCCGGACAGGGTGGGGAGACCCAGTACTTC,CASSPGQGGETQYF,-,TRBJ2-5,TRBD1,TRBV5-1
TGTGCCAGCAATACACCTCGGGTGGCTAATGAAAAACTGTTTTTT,CASNTPRVANEKLFF,many,TRBJ1-4,-,TRBV2
TGTGCTAGTGGTCCCGGACAGGAGGGAGAGCAGTACTTC,CASGPGQEGEQYF,-,TRBJ2-7,-,TRBV12-5
TGTGCCAGCACCTCGAGGGGGCGTACGGGAGGCTACACCTTC,CASTSRGRTGGYTF,-,TRBJ1-2,TRBD1,TRBV2
TGTGCCTGGAATTACCGGTCGGGGACAGGGGGATCACCCCTCCACTTT,CAWNYRSGTGGSPLHF,few,TRBJ1-6,TRBD1,TRBV30
TGTGCCAGCAGCCAATTCACCACTAGCGGGGCCAGCTCCTACAATGAGCAGTTCTTC,CASSQFTTSGASSYNEQFF,-,TRBJ2-1,TRBD2,TRBV4-2
TGTGCCAGCAGTCCCAGGGGGTCAGAATCCTACGAGCAGTACTTC,CASSPRGSESYEQYF,-,TRBJ2-7,TRBD1,TRBV27
TGTGCCAGCTCAGTCGGGTCTCAGGGGACAGATACGCAGTATTTT,CASSVGSQGTDTQYF,-,TRBJ2-3,-,TRBV18
TGTGCTAGTGGTTTGGTTGAGGCACTCTCCGGGGGCTACACCTTC,CASGLVEALSGGYTF,-,TRBJ1-2,-,TRBV12-5
TGTGCCAGCAGCTTAGGGCTAGCGGGGGGGCAAGAGACCCAGTACTTC,CASSLGLAGGQETQYF,-,TRBJ2-5,TRBD2,TRBV7-2
TGTGCCAGCAGTTCCGAATTACTAGCGGGCCGCTCCTACGAGCAGTACTTC,CASSSELLAGRSYEQYF,-,TRBJ2-7,TRBD2,TRBV27
TGTGCCACCAGCCCGGGCAGGGTTGGGCGAGGCTACACCTTC,CATSPGRVGRGYTF,-,TRBJ1-2,-,TRBV15
TGTGCCAGCAGCTTATCAGGGGATGGAAACACCATATATTTT,CASSLSGDGNTIYF,-,TRBJ1-3,-,TRBV7-6
TGTGCCAGCAGTTACCAGAACACAGATACGCAGTATTTT,CASSYQNTDTQYF,-,TRBJ2-3,-,TRBV6-6
TGTGCCAGCAGCCGGGAAGGGGACAGGTTAAAGGTAGAGGCTTTCTTT,CASSREGDRLKVEAFF,-,TRBJ1-1,TRBD1,TRBV5-6
TGTGCCACCAGCAGACGACAAGGGACAGAAAATCAGCCCCAGCATTTT,CATSRRQGTENQPQHF,-,TRBJ1-5,TRBD1,TRBV15
TGTGCCAGCAGTTACTCCCGGGTAGCTGGAAACACCATATATTTT,CASSYSRVAGNTIYF,once,TRBJ1-3,-,TRBV6-5
TGTGCCGGACGACAGGGGCTGGGCACTGAAGCTTTCTTT,CAGRQGLGTEAFF,-,TRBJ1-1,TRBD1,TRBV2
TGCGCCAGCACACTTGACGGCACAGGGCGGGTCAATGAGCAGTTCTTC,CASTLDGTGRVNEQFF,-,TRBJ2-1,-,TRBV5-1
TGTGCCAGCAGTGAACAGGGCCAACTCCAAGAGACCCAGTACTTC,CASSEQGQLQETQYF,-,TRBJ2-5,-,TRBV2
TGTGCCAGCAAGTTACAGGGGGCTGGTAATGAAAAACTGTTTTTT,CASKLQGAGNEKLFF,once,TRBJ1-4,TRBD1,TRBV19
TGTGCCAGCAGTTCCTCGACAGGCCTACCTATCGGAATTCAGTACTTC,CASSSSTGLPIGIQYF,-,TRBJ2-4,-,TRBV27
TGTGCCTGGAGTTCCACAGGGTCCTATAATTCACCCCTCCACTTT,CAWSSTGSYNSPLHF,-,TRBJ1-6,-,TRBV30
TGCGCCAGCAGCAATCAACCGGGACTAGCGTCCGATACGCAGTATTTT,CASSNQPGLASDTQYF,-,TRBJ2-3,TRBD2,TRBV5-1
TGTGCCAGCTCCCCGACAGGGAAGGGTGGCGAGCAGTACTTC,CASSPTGKGGEQYF,-,TRBJ2-7,TRBD1,TRBV18
TGTGCCAGCAGTCGGGGAGCCTCTGGAAACACCATATATTTT,CASSRGASGNTIYF,-,TRBJ1-3,-,TRBV6-6
TGTGCCAGCAGTTTATGGCTCACAGATACGCAGTATTTT,CASSLWLTDTQYF,-,TRBJ2-3,-,TRBV12-3/TRBV12-4
TGTGCCAGCAGGACGGGACAGAACACTGAAGCTTTCTTT,CASRTGQNTEAFF,-,TRBJ1-1,-,TRBV6-5
TGTGCCAGCAGCTTGAGGACAGGGACTATAGGCAAAAACATTCAGTACTTC,CASSLRTGTIGKNIQYF,-,TRBJ2-4,-,TRBV5-6
TGTGCCAGCAGGCCTGGGACAGGGACTGGAAACACCATATATTTT,CASRPGTGTGNTIYF,-,TRBJ1-3,TRBD1,TRBV27
TGTGCCAGCAGTTATGTCCCGGGACAGGTTCAGCCCCAGCATTTT,CASSYVPGQVQPQHF,-,TRBJ1-5,TRBD1,TRBV6-6
TGCGCCAGCAGCTCACAGGGTGGAGACACTGAAGCTTTCTTT,CASSSQGGDTEAFF,-,TRBJ1-1,-,TRBV5-1
TGTGCCACCAGTGACCCCGGCAGGGGCGACACCGGGGAGCTGTTTTTT,CATSDPGRGDTGELFF,-,TRBJ2-2,-,TRBV24-1
TGCGCCAGCAGCCAAGAACCAACAGCGGAAAACATTCAGTACTTC,CASSQEPTAENIQYF,-,TRBJ2-4,-,TRBV4-1
TGCGCCAGCAGTCAATCGAGCCCTCTGATTGTGGAGGGGCCCATGAACACTGAAGCTTTCTTT,CASSQSSPLIVEGPMNTEAFF,-,TRBJ1-1,-,TRBV23-1
TGCAGCGCCGTAGCGGGTTTCACAGATACGCAGTATTTT,CSAVAGFTDTQYF,-,TRBJ2-3,TRBD2,TRBV29-1
TGTGCCAGCAGCCAGGACCCATTCGGGCAGGGCTTCAACACCATATATTTT,CASSQDPFGQGFNTIYF,-,TRBJ1-3,-,TRBV3-1/TRBV3-2
TGCAGCGTTGAACTAGCAGGCACAGATACGCAGTATTTT,CSVELAGTDTQYF,-,TRBJ2-3,-,TRBV29-1
TGTGCCAGCAGTGACAGGGGGATTTACGAGCAGTACTTC,CASSDRGIYEQYF,-,TRBJ2-7,TRBD1,TRBV2
TGTGCCAGCAGTCCAGGGCCTCATGGCTACACCTTC,CASSPGPHGYTF,-,TRBJ1-2,-,TRBV12-3/TRBV12-4
TGTGCCAGCAGCCAGAACCGGAACACCGGGGAGCTGTTTTTT,CASSQNRNTGELFF,-,TRBJ2-2,-,TRBV11-2
TGTGCCAGCAGCGCAACTAGCGGGGGGGCCGGGGAGACCCAGTACTTC,CASSATSGGAGETQYF,-,TRBJ2-5,TRBD2,TRBV9